The 20 T cell receptor beta chains given below trace back to one sample, sequenced in a study of regulatory T cells in long-lasting Graves disease. Specified time point: newly diagnosed GD, antithyroid drugs for less than 3 months. The TCR library was prepared using RNA isolated from PBMCs. Libraries of TCR beta came from iRepertoire HTBI primers plus Arm-PCR of CDR3 regions. One entry per CDR3 protein, called by TCRdb with MiXCR from the multiplex PCR reads. The table has 620,000 or so distinct CDR3 sequences, under 20% seen once. This sample also belongs to another study, concerning T cells in Graves' hyperthyroidism and ophthalmopathy.

The sequences come from peripheral blood mononuclear cells (PBMCs), collected at new diagnosis, from a patient treated with antithyroid drugs. The receptor set was obtained from a woman under 40 with Graves disease.

As concerns this clonotype: A much larger clone differs by one base, so this may be a read error. The gene calls are TRBV6-1 and TRBJ1-4; D ambiguous. Germline lookup yields CDR1 MNHNS and CDR2 SASEGT. This CDR3 contains 15 residues. The CDR3 DNA is TGTGCCAACAGTGACCGAACGCAGTTGGATGAAAAACTGTTTTTT. Amino acids: CANSDRTQLDEKLFF.

Concerning this clonotype: This may arise from a read error, as a much more abundant clone is one base away. The chain recombines TRBV12-3 or TRBV12-4 with TRBJ2-7, with TRBD2 as a possible D gene (6 bases). The CDR3 runs to 15 residues. Here the CDR3 DNA reads TGTGCCAGCAGAAGGTCCGGAACGGGGACTTACGGGCAGTACTTC. Translating gives CASRRSGTGTYGQYF.

A few counts support this clonotype. V usage is TRBV20-1 and J usage is TRBJ2-1; 8 bases line up with TRBD2. CDR1 is DFQATT, CDR2 SNEGSKA, per germline (reference sequence). The junction had 14 bases not matched to a gene; V was cut back by 4 bases and J by 3 bases. The CDR3 runs 17 residues. The CDR3: CSATGASREGRYNEQFF. The CDR3, as DNA: TGCAGTGCTACCGGAGCGAGTCGGGAGGGCCGCTACAATGAGCAGTTCTTC.

V is TRBV5-1 and J is TRBJ1-1; the match to TRBD1 covers 9 bases. Germline CDR1 SGHRS, CDR2 YFSETQ. The CDR3 is 15 residues long. Trimming at V came to 0 bases and at J to 5 bases, leaving 5 bases not matched to a gene. The CDR3 sequence is CASSLVSQGATEAFF. Here the CDR3 DNA reads TGCGCCAGCAGCTTGGTATCACAGGGGGCTACTGAAGCTTTCTTT.

This clonotype was seen many times. The V gene is TRBV15, the J gene TRBJ1-1; 8 bases are shared with TRBD1. The J segment lost 6 bases and the V segment lost 1 base, leaving 7 bases of the junction unmatched. Germline values: CDR1 LNHNV, CDR2 YYDKDF (reference sequence). The CDR3 spans 15 residues. CDR3 protein: CATSRGSQGASEAFF. The CDR3 DNA sequence: TGTGCCACCAGCAGAGGTAGTCAGGGGGCATCTGAAGCTTTCTTT.

This clonotype came up many times. The CDR3 region has the DNA TGTGCCAGCACCCCGACAGAGATTAATTCACCCCTCCACTTT. This encodes CASTPTEINSPLHF. The chain couples TRBV6-1 to TRBJ1-6, with D possibly TRBD1 on 5 matching bases. Germline V gene lookup returns CDR1 MNHNS and CDR2 SASEGT. This CDR3 region has 14 residues. Trimming removed 7 bases at V and 6 bases at J, with 13 bases between.

In its sample, this clonotype was seen many times. The V and J genes are TRBV2 and TRBJ2-1; D is perhaps TRBD2 (5 bases). CDR1 and CDR2 from the germline V gene are SNHLY and FYNNEI. The CDR3 totals 12 residues. V was shortened by 6 bases and J by 4 bases, with 7 bases between the two germline ends. The CDR3 loop is CASRLDYNEQFF. Here the CDR3 DNA reads TGTGCCAGCAGACTAGATTACAATGAGCAGTTCTTC. Full variable domain (rest looked up from reference TRBV2 and TRBJ2-1): EPEVTQTPSHQVTQMGQEVILRCVPISNHLYFYWYRQILGQKVEFLVSFYNNEISEKSEIFDDQFSVERPDGSNFTLKIRSTKLEDSAMYFCASRLDYNEQFFGPGTRLTVL.

This chain links TRBV6-2 or TRBV6-3 with TRBJ2-7; possibly TRBD2 for D (7 bases). Germline CDR1 is MNHEY and CDR2 is SVGEGT. The CDR3 contains 14 residues. With 6 bases removed from V and 0 bases from J, the gap between germline ends came to 12 bases. CDR3 sequence reads: CASRRGGPSYEQYF. The CDR3 coding sequence is TGTGCCAGCAGGAGGGGGGGTCCCTCCTACGAGCAGTACTTC.

This clonotype was counted ten times or more. CDR3 bases: TGTGCCAGCAGCCTCAGGCAGGGAAATCAGCCCCAGCATTTT. Protein: CASSLRQGNQPQHF. The chain carries TRBV5-5 and TRBJ1-5; TRBD1 might be the D (5 bases). Germline V CDR1 and CDR2: SGHKS, YYEKEE (reference sequence). This CDR3 has 14 residues. V was pared by 4 bases and J by 4 bases, with 12 bases between.

The rearrangement uses TRBV9 and TRBJ2-1; 7 bases align to TRBD1. The ends lost 6 bases at V and 9 bases at J; junction bases unmatched: 15. CDR3 size: 15 residues. Germline CDR1 SGDLS, CDR2 YYNGEE. CDR3 in amino acids: CASTPQEDRAGEQFF. CDR3 DNA sequence: TGTGCCAGCACCCCCCAGGAAGACAGGGCCGGTGAGCAGTTCTTC.

This clonotype was counted at least ten times. The chain links TRBV11-2 to TRBJ2-7; D gene unclear. V was clipped by 4 bases and J by 0 bases, with 13 bases between them. CDR3 length: 15 amino acids. CDR1 SGHAT and CDR2 FQNNGV come from the germline V gene. For the CDR3, the DNA is TGTGCCAGCAGCTACGAACCCGAGATCTCCTACGAGCAGTACTTC. Its protein is CASSYEPEISYEQYF.

In DNA form, the CDR3 reads TGTGCCAGTAGTATCATGAACACCGGGGAGCTGTTTTTT. Its protein product is CASSIMNTGELFF. The J gene is TRBJ2-2, the V gene TRBV19; D unclear. CDR1 is LNHDA and CDR2 is SQIVND in the germline V gene (reference sequence). The length of the CDR3 is 13 residues. V lost 3 bases to trimming and J lost 1 base, with 3 bases between them.

This clonotype was seen many times. The chain links TRBV7-8 to TRBJ2-5; D is uncertain. The V end was cut by 0 bases, the J end by 2 bases, with 4 bases between. Germline-derived CDR1 and CDR2 are SGHVS and FQNEAQ. This CDR3 region has 13 residues. The CDR3 coding sequence is TGTGCCAGCAGCTTAGCGCCACAAGAGACCCAGTACTTC. Translation: CASSLAPQETQYF. The entire variable domain, with the rest obtained from reference TRBV7-8 and TRBJ2-5, is as follows: GAGVSQSPRYKVAKRGQDVALRCDPISGHVSLFWYQQALGQGPEFLTYFQNEAQLDKSGLPSDRFFAERPEGSVSTLKIQRTQQEDSAVYLCASSLAPQETQYFGPGTRLLVL.

This clonotype has just a few counts. The V call is TRBV20-1, the J call TRBJ1-1; a weak D match, TRBD1 (5 bases). V was cut by 1 base and J by 6 bases, with 15 bases left in between. The CDR3 is made up of 14 amino acids. Germline CDR1 and CDR2: DFQATT and SNEGSKA (reference sequence). The CDR3 DNA reads as TGCAGTGCTAGAGTTACAGGAGGGGACTCTGAAGCTTTCTTT. Translation gives CSARVTGGDSEAFF.

The V call is TRBV19, the J call TRBJ1-5; TRBD1 is a possible D gene (5 bases). The CDR3 has 14 residues. Germline values: CDR1 LNHDA, CDR2 SQIVND (reference sequence). Trimming took 7 bases from V and 1 from J, leaving 11 bases between them. The CDR3 nucleotides are TGTGCCAGTAATATCTGGGGGAGCAATCAGCCCCAGCATTTT. It specifies CASNIWGSNQPQHF.

This chain links TRBV6-2 or TRBV6-3 with TRBJ2-3; no firm D call. The V gene lost 2 bases and the J gene lost 2 bases, with 29 bases spanning the gap. CDR3 length equals 21 residues. CDR1 MNHEY and CDR2 SVGEGT come from the germline V gene. CDR3 nucleotides: TGTGCCAGCAGTTACGACCCCCAGCACACAAAGAGGAATTGGGACACAGATACGCAGTATTTT. It specifies CASSYDPQHTKRNWDTDTQYF.

This rearrangement joins TRBV20-1 to TRBJ1-4; no firm D call. Germline V CDR1 and CDR2: DFQATT, SNEGSKA (reference sequence). The CDR3 contains 18 residues. V lost 4 bases to trimming and J lost 0 bases, with 21 bases between them. This CDR3 is CSATGRRSGPSTNEKLFF. The CDR3 DNA reads TGCAGTGCTACCGGTCGACGGTCTGGCCCGTCAACTAATGAAAAACTGTTTTTT.

In its sample, this clonotype was seen many times. The chain employs TRBV7-2 and TRBJ2-1, with 9 bases aligning to TRBD2. Germline CDR1 reads SGHTA; CDR2 reads FQGNSA. The V segment lost 1 base and the J segment 4 bases; nucleotides outside the gene matches: 5. The CDR3 consists of 16 residues. The CDR3 is CASSLGGLARYNEQFF. The CDR3 DNA is TGTGCCAGCAGCTTAGGAGGACTAGCGCGTTACAATGAGCAGTTCTTC.

This clonotype has a count of ten or more. The chain is built from TRBV24-1 and TRBJ1-5, with D unclear. The CDR3 extends over 15 amino acids. Germline V CDR1 and CDR2: KGHDR, SFDVKD. Between the trimmed V and J ends, which lost 4 bases and 3 bases, there was a span of 12 bases. The CDR3 here is CATSDPGRSNQPQHF. Written as DNA, the CDR3 is TGTGCCACCAGTGACCCCGGGAGGTCCAATCAGCCCCAGCATTTT.

This clonotype was seen ten or more times. The chain uses TRBV12-3 or TRBV12-4 and TRBJ2-7, with 10 bases matching TRBD1. This CDR3 region has 15 residues. Germline trimming cut 3 bases from V and 7 bases from J; bases unmatched to any gene: 9. This CDR3 is CASSFRDRGVGEQYF. The CDR3 nucleotides are TGTGCCAGCAGTTTTCGGGACAGGGGCGTGGGAGAGCAGTACTTC.